One and the same sample provided the 30 T cell receptor beta chains below, sequenced in a study of shared T cell receptors in the human thymus. Assay: immunoSEQ multiplex PCR; the TCRdb copy retains only in-frame clones and omits some. The repertoire has hundreds of thousands of clones, more than 75% of them found once; the top ten carry roughly 0.0086%. These data also featured in a second study, about human thymus T cells.

Sequenced: thymocytes. The receptors stem from a boy less than two years old with a congenital heart defect.

The chain links TRBV6-5 to TRBJ2-1, with 9 bases fitting TRBD1. Germline CDR1 and CDR2: MNHEY and SVGAGI. The CDR3 consists of 15 residues. The trim removed 6 bases at V and 2 bases at J, leaving 5 bases unmatched. CDR3 sequence (DNA): TGTGCCAGCAGCCAAGGGACAGGGACCTACAATGAGCAGTTCTTC. This translates into CASSQGTGTYNEQFF.

The V and J genes are TRBV12-5 and TRBJ1-2; D remains ambiguous. Germline V gene sequence: CDR1 LGHNT, CDR2 FRNRAP. This CDR3 region has 14 residues. V lost 4 bases and J lost 4, with 13 bases in between. The CDR3 DNA sequence: TGTGCTAGTGGTTCTGAATCCGGTACCTATGGCTACACCTTC. As protein: CASGSESGTYGYTF.

The chain has TRBV7-8 and TRBJ2-1, with 9 bases identical to TRBD2. The germline CDR1 and CDR2 sequences are SGHVS and FQNEAQ. The CDR3 covers 16 residues. Unmatched junction bases numbered 13, after V lost 3 bases and J lost 10 bases. The DNA for the CDR3 is TGTGCCAGCAGCTTTTATCTAGCGGGGCTGTCTAGGGAGCAGTTCTTC. The encoded protein is CASSFYLAGLSREQFF.

The chain joins TRBV25-1 to TRBJ2-1; 10 positions match TRBD2. V shed 8 bases, J shed 5 bases, and the junction held 9 bases outside the gene matches. The germline gives CDR1 MGHDK, CDR2 SYGVNS. This CDR3 comprises 15 residues. CDR3 in amino acids: CASGSGRYRDNEQFF. As DNA, the CDR3 is TGTGCCAGCGGTAGCGGGAGGTACCGGGACAATGAGCAGTTCTTC.

The V and J genes are TRBV4-3 and TRBJ2-1; 8 bases map to TRBD2. J was trimmed by 2 bases and V by 0 bases; bases with no gene match: 6. The germline gives CDR1 LGHNA, CDR2 YSLEER. The CDR3 sequence is 17 residues long. CDR3 coding DNA: TGCGCCAGCAGCCAAGACTACGGGGGGGCACCCTACAATGAGCAGTTCTTC. This codes for CASSQDYGGAPYNEQFF.

This clone was seen only a few times. V and J are TRBV15 and TRBJ1-5, with 9 nucleotides matching TRBD1. The V gene end was trimmed by 2 bases and the J gene end by 2 bases; junction bases not matched to a gene: 4. CDR1 is LNHNV, CDR2 YYDKDF, per germline (reference sequence). This CDR3 is 16 amino acids long. The DNA of the CDR3 is TGTGCCACCAGCAGAAACCGGGACAGGGGCAATCAGCCCCAGCATTTT. This gives the protein CATSRNRDRGNQPQHF.

V and J are TRBV5-1 and TRBJ2-5; 7 nucleotides agree with TRBD1. Germline CDR1 SGHRS, CDR2 YFSETQ. V was clipped by 4 bases and J by 2 bases; unmatched bases: 5. The CDR3 spans 14 residues. The CDR3 DNA reads as TGCGCCAGCAGCACGGGACAGAAACAAGAGACCCAGTACTTC. As protein: CASSTGQKQETQYF.

The chain combines TRBV9 with TRBJ2-1; unclear D gene. CDR3 length: 18 residues. V lost 0 bases, J lost 4 bases, and 20 bases lay in between. The V gene's germline CDR1 is SGDLS and CDR2 YYNGEE. The CDR3 loop reads CASSVATEVPRRYNEQFF. The CDR3 region has the DNA TGTGCCAGCAGCGTAGCTACCGAGGTCCCCCGACGGTACAATGAGCAGTTCTTC.

The CDR3 nucleotides read TGTGCCAGCAGTTTTGTAGCGGGAGGTCTATACGAGCAGTACTTC. This codes for CASSFVAGGLYEQYF. The chain combines TRBV28 with TRBJ2-7, with 10 bases matching TRBD2. This CDR3 has 15 amino acids. V was pared by 3 bases and J by 4 bases, with 6 bases of the junction left unmatched. The germline V gene encodes CDR1 MDHEN and CDR2 SYDVKM.

This chain links TRBV14 with TRBJ1-2; D ambiguous. V lost 6 bases to trimming and J lost 4 bases, with 6 bases between them. Germline loops: CDR1 SGHDN, CDR2 FVKESK. The CDR3 totals 11 residues. The CDR3 reads CASSPGYGYTF. CDR3 in DNA: TGTGCCAGCAGTCCCGGCTATGGCTACACCTTC.

The chain recombines TRBV5-4 with TRBJ2-3; a possible D gene is TRBD2 (5 bases). The length of the CDR3 is 18 residues. Germline assignment: CDR1 SGHNT and CDR2 YYREEE (reference sequence). Trimming removed 3 bases from V and 0 bases from J, with 20 bases in between. For the CDR3, the DNA is TGTGCCAGCAGCTCACCGGCACGGGAAACCTCTAGCACAGATACGCAGTATTTT. It encodes CASSSPARETSSTDTQYF.

Of note for this clone: In the same sample, other DNA sequences code for this CDR3. CDR3 residues: CASSEFPWTGAEAFF. Written as DNA, the CDR3 is TGTGCCAGCAGTGAATTCCCCTGGACAGGTGCTGAAGCTTTCTTT. This sequence joins TRBV25-1 and TRBJ1-1; 7 bases align to TRBD1. Germline lookup yields CDR1 MGHDK and CDR2 SYGVNS. This CDR3 comprises 15 residues. After removal of 1 base from V and 6 bases from J, the junction contained 8 bases not matched to a gene.

V usage is TRBV19 and J usage is TRBJ2-1; tentatively, D is TRBD2 (5 bases). The CDR3 sequence is 15 residues long. Germline CDR1 and CDR2: LNHDA and SQIVND (reference sequence). Trimming removed 1 base from V and 9 bases from J, with 16 bases in between. The CDR3 reads CASSIADPGLFEQFF. Here the CDR3 DNA reads TGTGCCAGTAGTATAGCCGACCCCGGACTTTTTGAGCAGTTCTTC. Variable domain in full (rest from reference TRBV19 and TRBJ2-1): DGGITQSPKYLFRKEGQNVTLSCEQNLNHDAMYWYRQDPGQGLRLIYYSQIVNDFQKGDIAEGYSVSREKKESFPLTVTSAQKNPTAFYLCASSIADPGLFEQFFGPGTRLTVL.

This clone has only a few counts. V and J are TRBV19 and TRBJ2-7; a weak D match, TRBD2 (6 bases). The CDR3 contains 15 residues. CDR1 and CDR2 from the germline V gene are LNHDA and SQIVND (reference sequence). V was cut by 5 bases and J by 3 bases, with 17 bases left in between. CDR3 sequence: CASSHPGLADYEQYF. For the CDR3, the DNA is TGTGCCAGTAGTCACCCGGGGTTAGCGGACTACGAGCAGTACTTC.

The J gene is TRBJ1-5, the V gene TRBV6-6; possibly TRBD1 for D (5 bases). The CDR3 is 16 residues long. V was clipped by 4 bases and J by 0 bases, with 13 bases between them. Germline V CDR1 and CDR2: MNHNY, SVGAGI (reference sequence). CDR3 region: CASSSTDTYSNQPQHF. The CDR3, as DNA: TGTGCCAGCAGTTCCACGGACACGTATAGCAATCAGCCCCAGCATTTT.

In DNA form, the CDR3 reads TGTGCCAGCAGTACCCTGGACAGGAACACCGGGGAGCTGTTTTTT. Protein: CASSTLDRNTGELFF. J is TRBJ2-2 and V is TRBV6-5; a weak D match, TRBD1 (6 bases). V lost 5 bases and J lost 1, with 11 bases in between. The germline CDR1 and CDR2 sequences are MNHEY and SVGAGI. The CDR3 consists of 15 residues.

V gene TRBV6-4 combines with J gene TRBJ1-6, with D possibly being TRBD1 (6 bases). The CDR3 runs 15 residues. In germline, CDR1 is MRHNA, CDR2 SNTAGT. V was pared by 6 bases and J by 10 bases, with 19 bases between. Written as DNA, the CDR3 is TGTGCCAGCAGAAACCCCGGGACACCCTCGTCACCCCTCCACTTT. Translating it yields CASRNPGTPSSPLHF.

This clone was seen only a few times. This chain joins TRBV7-8 and TRBJ1-5; perhaps TRBD1 as D (5 bases). Trimming left V 5 bases short and J 0 bases short, with 14 bases between. The CDR3 is 16 residues long. Germline CDR1 and CDR2: SGHVS and FQNEAQ. For the CDR3, the DNA is TGTGCCAGCAGCGCCAGACAGTATGATAGCAATCAGCCCCAGCATTTT. It translates to CASSARQYDSNQPQHF.

There are a few counts of this clone. The rearrangement links TRBV7-8 to TRBJ2-7; 7 nucleotides align to TRBD1. The CDR3 sequence is 15 residues long. V dropped 6 bases and J dropped 3; count of bases not matched to a gene: 11. Germline CDR1 SGHVS, CDR2 FQNEAQ. The CDR3 protein is CASRITSDRYYEQYF. DNA of the CDR3: TGTGCCAGCAGGATTACCTCGGACAGGTACTACGAGCAGTACTTC.

The chain joins TRBV4-1 to TRBJ1-1; D call uncertain. V lost 1 base and J 1 base, leaving 7 bases between the germline ends. CDR1 and CDR2 (germline): MGHRA, YSYEKL. This CDR3 region has 14 residues. The CDR3 sequence: CASSQGTENTEAFF. Here the CDR3 DNA reads TGCGCCAGCAGCCAAGGTACAGAGAACACTGAAGCTTTCTTT.

A single count supports this clone. The CDR3 loop reads CASSPGTGPYEQYF. The CDR3 DNA reads as TGTGCCAGCAGCCCCGGGACAGGGCCCTACGAGCAGTACTTC. V and J are TRBV5-6 and TRBJ2-5; 9 bases match TRBD1. The end of the DNA fits TRBJ2-7 better, so the J call may be wrong. The CDR3 has 14 amino acids. CDR1 is SGHDT and CDR2 is YYEEEE in the germline V gene.

This clone was recorded only once. The chain joins TRBV28 to TRBJ2-1, with D maybe TRBD2 (5 bases). In germline, CDR1 is MDHEN, CDR2 SYDVKM. This CDR3 region has 16 residues. Between the trimmed V and J ends, which lost 5 bases and 4 bases, there was a span of 18 bases. CDR3 DNA sequence: TGTGCCAGCAGTCGCGGCGGGCGGTCGTCGTACAATGAGCAGTTCTTC. Translation: CASSRGGRSSYNEQFF.

V and J are TRBV5-5 and TRBJ2-3; the D gene is possibly TRBD2 (6 bases). The CDR3 spans 16 residues. Trimming took off 0 bases at V and 6 bases at J, with 17 bases between the two ends. Germline lookup yields CDR1 SGHKS and CDR2 YYEKEE (reference sequence). The CDR3 nucleotides are TGTGCCAGCAGCTTGGTGGACAAGGGGAGGTCGGATACGCAGTATTTT. Protein product: CASSLVDKGRSDTQYF.

The count of this clone is one. The sample carries other DNA sequences with the same CDR3. V and J are TRBV6-5 and TRBJ1-5, with TRBD1 matching 7 bases. Germline V gene lookup returns CDR1 MNHEY and CDR2 SVGAGI. Trimming cost V 4 bases and J 2 bases; bases outside gene matches: 2. The CDR3 is made up of 14 amino acids. The CDR3 sequence: CASSLGGGNQPQHF. The CDR3 DNA is TGTGCCAGCAGTTTAGGGGGCGGCAATCAGCCCCAGCATTTT.

V usage is TRBV5-4 and J usage is TRBJ2-2; maybe TRBD2 (5 bases). The CDR3 contains 12 residues. Germline CDR1 and CDR2: SGHNT and YYREEE (reference sequence). Deletions cut 10 bases from V and 5 bases from J, with 12 bases between. The CDR3 nucleotides are TGTGCCGCTGCTCGGGGAACCGGGGAGCTGTTTTTT. Its protein is CAAARGTGELFF. The entire variable domain, with the rest obtained from reference TRBV5-4 and TRBJ2-2, is as follows: ETGVTQSPTHLIKTRGQQVTLRCSSQSGHNTVSWYQQALGQGPQFIFQYYREEENGRGNFPPRFSGLQFPNYSSELNVNALELDDSALYLCAAARGTGELFFGEGSRLTVL.

Details on this clone: This same CDR3 is encoded by further DNA sequences in the sample. The chain recombines TRBV28 with TRBJ1-5; D remains unclear. The CDR3 has 14 amino acids. V was cut by 3 bases and J by 6 bases, with 12 bases left in between. CDR1 and CDR2 (germline): MDHEN, SYDVKM. The DNA of the CDR3 is TGTGCCAGCAGTTTTCGTGGGCTGGGTCAGCCCCAGCATTTT. Protein: CASSFRGLGQPQHF.

The chain combines TRBV27 with TRBJ1-2; D might be TRBD1 (6 bases). The germline gives CDR1 MNHEY, CDR2 SMNVEV (reference sequence). The V end lost 6 bases, the J end lost 2 bases, and 10 bases lay between the germline ends. CDR3 length equals 13 residues. CDR3 sequence reads: CASSQDRNYGYTF. CDR3 DNA sequence: TGTGCCAGCAGCCAAGACAGGAACTATGGCTACACCTTC.

Concerning this clone: Other DNA sequences in the same sample also yield this CDR3. This rearrangement joins TRBV28 to TRBJ2-4; D is possibly TRBD2 (5 bases). Germline CDR1 reads MDHEN; CDR2 reads SYDVKM. Trimming removed 6 bases from V and 0 bases from J, with 9 bases in between. This CDR3 spans 14 amino acids. Here the CDR3 reads CASSPGVAKNIQYF. In nucleotides, the CDR3 is TGTGCCAGCAGCCCCGGGGTAGCCAAAAACATTCAGTACTTC.

V and J are TRBV5-4 and TRBJ2-1, with TRBD2 matching over 7 bases. This CDR3 spans 16 amino acids. The junction had 8 bases not matched to a gene; V was cut back by 3 bases and J by 2 bases. Germline V gene sequence: CDR1 SGHNT, CDR2 YYREEE (reference sequence). CDR3 amino acids: CASSWAQRDPYNEQFF. CDR3 DNA sequence: TGTGCCAGCAGCTGGGCTCAGCGGGACCCCTACAATGAGCAGTTCTTC.

The chain employs TRBV28 and TRBJ2-3, with 9 bases lining up with TRBD2. Trimming at V came to 5 bases and at J to 0 bases, leaving 9 bases not matched to a gene. Germline V gives CDR1 MDHEN, CDR2 SYDVKM. This CDR3 has 17 amino acids. The DNA of the CDR3 is TGTGCCAGCAGTACGGACCAACTAGCGGGTAGCACAGATACGCAGTATTTT. This encodes CASSTDQLAGSTDTQYF.